This is a list of T cell receptor beta chains from one sample in a study of cytomegalovirus exposure and HLA in healthy donors. Some clones are missing from TCRdb's copy, which holds only in-frame ones; the method was immunoSEQ multiplex PCR. The table records about 110,000 clones, under 85% of them present only once. Sequencing was done on a sample of PBMCs. Receptor source: a woman aged 18-30 years in good health and CMV-seronegative. CDR3s include the opening cysteine and the closing phenylalanine or tryptophan. Rows may omit the clone size; those that give it use once, few, many or a size class.

cdr3_length clone_size v_call cdr3_aa
19 once TRBV27 CASSLGLAGGGWDTDTQYF
14 NA TRBV6-6 CASSSVQGADGYTF
15 NA TRBV6-6 CASSYGGGWTDTQYF
15 NA TRBV29-1 CSVEHTSGGRNEQFF
15 NA TRBV11-2 CASSLSGVPNQPQHF
12 NA TRBV2 CASSDYGYEQYF
13 NA TRBV9 CASSVGQGNGYTF
13 NA TRBV5-1 CATSPGVGETQYF
15 once TRBV27 CASSQDRDTYNEQFF
12 few TRBV5-1 CASSLTGGRQYF
15 once TRBV7-9 CASSLALGGPGELFF
16 NA TRBV5-1 CASSLAGQGVWTEAFF
16 NA TRBV5-4 CASSFGASSSTDTQYF
13 NA TRBV7-2 CASSARGNTEAFF
16 NA TRBV28 CASSYRDRGDTGELFF